This T cell receptor (beta chain) emerged from a study of T cells in Graves' hyperthyroidism and ophthalmopathy. V lost 0 bases and J 8 bases, leaving 11 bases between the germline ends. The CDR3 contains 13 residues. Germline V gene sequence: CDR1 SGHRS, CDR2 YFSETQ. The sample holds many counts of this clonotype. Researchers amplified the TCR beta CDR3 regions from RNA transcripts. An initial round of RT-PCR targeting the TCR CDR3 relied on the HTBI primer set. TCRdb reprocessed the multiplex PCR reads with MiXCR, giving one entry per CDR3 protein. The sample has about 290,000 distinct CDR3 sequences; roughly 17% are singletons.

The chain is built from TRBV5-1 and TRBJ1-2; TRBD1 might be the D (5 bases). The sequence was obtained from a man in his thirties or forties with Graves' hyperthyroidism. The sequenced sample consisted of blood. The CDR3 spells CASSLDDSVGYTF. Written as DNA, the CDR3 is TGCGCCAGCAGCTTGGACGACAGCGTGGGCTACACCTTC.